Following are 28 T cell receptor beta chains from one sample sequenced in a study of OX40 agonist ivuxolimab in advanced cancers. The library came from the immunoSEQ multiplex PCR assay. TCRdb stores this immuneACCESS table with in-frame sequences only. Part of the clones is absent; in the studies checked, under half of the shortfall reflects unresolved V genes, and no reason is known for the rest. Present in this sample are approximately 68,000 clones, around nine tenths of which were seen just once. The top ten constitute 0.7% to 1% of the sample. The sample in question was CD4+ or CD8+ T cells sorted from blood, obtained in a trial of the OX40 agonist ivuxolimab. The receptor source for this set is an adult with an advanced solid tumor such as melanoma, head and neck, liver or kidney cancer.

V gene TRBV2 combines with J gene TRBJ2-3; 9 nucleotides match TRBD2. This CDR3 is built from 16 residues. Trimming at V came to 7 bases and at J to 5 bases, leaving 13 bases not matched to a gene. In germline, CDR1 is SNHLY, CDR2 FYNNEI. The CDR3 nucleotides are TGTGCCAGCACGGATCTCGCGGGGGGGCAGGGAGATACGCAGTATTTT. Translating gives CASTDLAGGQGDTQYF.

The rearrangement links TRBV7-6 to TRBJ2-2; 9 positions match TRBD2. The J segment lost 5 bases and the V segment lost 1 base, leaving 2 bases of the junction unmatched. Germline-derived CDR1 and CDR2 are SGHVS and FNYEAQ. The CDR3 is made up of 15 amino acids. The CDR3 DNA sequence: TGTGCCAGCAGCTTAGGGACTAGCGCTACCGGGGAGCTGTTTTTT. Translating gives CASSLGTSATGELFF.

The rearrangement links TRBV5-1 to TRBJ2-7, with 12 bases matching TRBD2. CDR3 length equals 16 residues. From germline, CDR1 is SGHRS and CDR2 YFSETQ. Germline trimming cut 0 bases from V and 2 bases from J; bases unmatched to any gene: 3. The CDR3 spells CASSLDPSGGAYEQYF. Here the CDR3 DNA reads TGCGCCAGCAGCTTGGATCCTAGCGGGGGGGCCTACGAGCAGTACTTC.

This chain connects TRBV28 to TRBJ1-2; D call uncertain. The CDR3 consists of 16 residues. Between the trimmed V and J ends, which lost 4 bases and 2 bases, there was a span of 17 bases. Germline CDR1 is MDHEN and CDR2 is SYDVKM. In DNA, the CDR3 is TGTGCCAGCAGTTACCCCACTGGCCGTGGCAACTATGGCTACACCTTC. Residues: CASSYPTGRGNYGYTF.

The J gene is TRBJ2-5, the V gene TRBV19; TRBD2 matches 7 bases. The V and J ends lost 9 bases and 3 bases, in that order; junction bases with no gene match: 7. The germline CDR1 and CDR2 sequences are LNHDA and SQIVND (reference sequence). This CDR3 is 13 amino acids long. This CDR3 reads CASSPGLKETQYF. CDR3 bases: TGTGCCAGCAGTCCGGGACTAAAAGAGACCCAGTACTTC. The variable domain in full, completed from reference TRBV19 and TRBJ2-5, reads DGGITQSPKYLFRKEGQNVTLSCEQNLNHDAMYWYRQDPGQGLRLIYYSQIVNDFQKGDIAEGYSVSREKKESFPLTVTSAQKNPTAFYLCASSPGLKETQYFGPGTRLLVL.

The V call is TRBV6-4, the J call TRBJ1-6; D gene unclear. The CDR3 sequence is 15 residues long. Trimming stripped 4 bases from V and 3 bases from J, with 10 bases between. Germline CDR1 MRHNA, CDR2 SNTAGT. The CDR3 coding sequence is TGTGCCAGCAGTGTTGGAGGGAACTATAATTCACCCCTCCACTTT. Amino acid sequence: CASSVGGNYNSPLHF.

The chain links TRBV6-6 to TRBJ2-3; the D gene is possibly TRBD2 (5 bases). The length of the CDR3 is 14 residues. Germline values: CDR1 MNHNY, CDR2 SVGAGI (reference sequence). Trimming removed 0 bases at V and 3 bases at J, with 7 bases between. The CDR3 loop reads CASSYSGATDTQYF. DNA for the CDR3: TGTGCCAGCAGTTACTCGGGAGCAACAGATACGCAGTATTTT.

The chain joins TRBV28 to TRBJ2-2; the D gene is possibly TRBD1 (5 bases). The germline CDR1 and CDR2 sequences are MDHEN and SYDVKM. The germline V and J ends were trimmed by 5 bases and 1 base, with 11 bases remaining between them. CDR3 size: 15 residues. CDR3 DNA: TGTGCCAGCAGTCCAGGCAGGGTGAACACCGGGGAGCTGTTTTTT. The encoded protein is CASSPGRVNTGELFF.

DNA for the CDR3: TGTGCCAGCAGCGACAGGGGTGAGCAGTTCTTC. It specifies CASSDRGEQFF. J is TRBJ2-1 and V is TRBV2, with 8 bases matching TRBD1. This CDR3 has 11 residues. Germline CDR1 is SNHLY and CDR2 is FYNNEI. V shed 6 bases, J shed 9 bases, and the junction held 1 base outside the gene matches.

This chain links TRBV5-1 with TRBJ1-1; 7 nucleotides agree with TRBD1. Germline assignment: CDR1 SGHRS and CDR2 YFSETQ. V dropped 4 bases and J dropped 1; count of bases not matched to a gene: 7. The CDR3 totals 15 residues. The CDR3 spells CASSLRDRSNTEAFF. CDR3 bases: TGCGCCAGCAGCCTAAGGGACAGATCGAACACTGAAGCTTTCTTT.

The gene calls are TRBV18 and TRBJ2-3; no reliable D call. This CDR3 region has 12 residues. V was shortened by 2 bases and J by 3 bases, with 3 bases between the two germline ends. Germline CDR1 KGHSH, CDR2 LQKENI. This CDR3 reads CASSPATDTQYF. The CDR3 DNA sequence: TGTGCCAGCTCACCAGCTACAGATACGCAGTATTTT.

The rearrangement joins TRBV19 to TRBJ2-4, with 8 bases matching TRBD1. V lost 3 bases and J lost 2; bases outside the gene matches: 9. The germline V gene has CDR1 LNHDA and CDR2 SQIVND (reference sequence). The CDR3 covers 17 residues. The CDR3 DNA reads TGTGCCAGTAGTATGTCCAGGGGGCGCGTTTCCAAAAACATTCAGTACTTC. Its translation is CASSMSRGRVSKNIQYF.

J is TRBJ1-3 and V is TRBV30, with D perhaps TRBD1 (5 bases). Germline V gene lookup returns CDR1 GTSNPN and CDR2 SVGIG (reference sequence). The CDR3 consists of 14 residues. The V end lost 0 bases, the J end lost 4 bases, and 10 bases lay between the germline ends. CDR3 coding DNA: TGTGCCTGGAGTGTTGAGAGGGGAGGAAACACCATATATTTT. Protein: CAWSVERGGNTIYF.

The chain employs TRBV11-3 and TRBJ2-3; D call uncertain. Germline V gene sequence: CDR1 SGHNT, CDR2 YENEEA. The length of the CDR3 is 14 residues. V dropped 0 bases and J dropped 0 bases, with 4 bases sitting between them. CDR3 protein: CASSLDLSTDTQYF. Written as DNA, the CDR3 is TGTGCCAGCAGCTTAGATTTAAGCACAGATACGCAGTATTTT.

Comment on this clone: The identical CDR3 is also encoded by other nucleotide sequences in the sample. The chain uses TRBV7-3 and TRBJ1-1; no reliable D call. CDR1 and CDR2 (germline): SGHTA, FQGTGA. V shed 2 bases and J shed 2 bases, with 9 bases lying between them. The CDR3 is made up of 14 amino acids. For the CDR3, the DNA is TGTGCCAGCAGCTTAGGGCCGGGAAACACTGAAGCTTTCTTT. It codes for CASSLGPGNTEAFF.

The chain is built from TRBV7-3 and TRBJ2-3; 13 positions match TRBD2. CDR3 size: 18 residues. The ends lost 5 bases at V and 0 bases at J; junction bases unmatched: 8. CDR1 and CDR2 (germline): SGHTA, FQGTGA. The CDR3 DNA follows: TGTGCCAGCAGCCCCGGGCGGACTAGCGGGAGTAGCACAGATACGCAGTATTTT. This translates into CASSPGRTSGSSTDTQYF.

In its sample, this clone was seen once. CDR3 in DNA: TGTGCCAGCAGCAAAGCGGACTCCGACGGGCAGTACTTC. Residues: CASSKADSDGQYF. The V and J genes are TRBV21-1 and TRBJ2-7; TRBD2, the D gene given by the table, was not confirmed from the DNA. TRBV21-1 is a documented pseudogene. This CDR3 has 13 amino acids.

The J gene is TRBJ1-4, the V gene TRBV5-1, with TRBD1 identical over 7 bases. The germline V gene has CDR1 SGHRS and CDR2 YFSETQ. CDR3 length: 15 residues. Trimming cost V 4 bases and J 5 bases; bases outside gene matches: 8. This chain's CDR3 is CASSASGTENEKLFF. DNA of the CDR3: TGCGCCAGCAGCGCTTCCGGGACAGAGAATGAAAAACTGTTTTTT.

The chain is built from TRBV7-8 and TRBJ2-5; TRBD2 aligns across 8 bases. The CDR3 spans 15 residues. The germline gives CDR1 SGHVS, CDR2 FQNEAQ. The J segment lost 5 bases and the V segment lost 1 base, leaving 6 bases of the junction unmatched. The CDR3 is CASSLGTLAAETQYF. For the CDR3, the DNA is TGTGCCAGCAGCTTAGGGACACTAGCGGCGGAGACCCAGTACTTC. Based on the CDR3 plus reference TRBV7-8 and TRBJ2-5, the full variable domain is GAGVSQSPRYKVAKRGQDVALRCDPISGHVSLFWYQQALGQGPEFLTYFQNEAQLDKSGLPSDRFFAERPEGSVSTLKIQRTQQEDSAVYLCASSLGTLAAETQYFGPGTRLLVL.

This rearrangement joins TRBV6-5 to TRBJ1-2; D might be TRBD1 (5 bases). Germline lookup yields CDR1 MNHEY and CDR2 SVGAGI. Trimming removed 6 bases at V and 8 bases at J, with 16 bases between. The CDR3 totals 13 residues. The chain's CDR3 is CASRLGLAGGYTF. The CDR3 DNA sequence: TGTGCCAGCAGACTGGGGCTTGCGGGAGGCTACACCTTC.

This chain links TRBV7-6 with TRBJ2-3; D not certain. This CDR3 contains 15 residues. V lost 3 bases to trimming and J lost 0 bases, with 10 bases between them. The germline gives CDR1 SGHVS, CDR2 FNYEAQ. The CDR3 region has the DNA TGTGCCAGCAGCTTCACCGTGGACAGCACAGATACGCAGTATTTT. It yields the protein CASSFTVDSTDTQYF.

This chain joins TRBV25-1 and TRBJ1-1; a possible D gene is TRBD1 (5 bases). With 5 bases removed from V and 1 base from J, the gap between germline ends came to 11 bases. The CDR3 spans 14 residues. CDR1 and CDR2 from the germline V gene are MGHDK and SYGVNS. The CDR3 nucleotides read TGTGCCAGCAGTCCTCTTGGGGGGAACACTGAAGCTTTCTTT. It is translated as CASSPLGGNTEAFF.

This chain connects TRBV15 to TRBJ1-2; TRBD1 agrees at 11 bases. With 3 bases clipped from V and 7 bases from J, the junction kept 7 bases outside the gene matches. The CDR3 runs 15 residues. CDR1 is LNHNV and CDR2 is YYDKDF in the germline V gene (reference sequence). Written as DNA, the CDR3 is TGTGCCACCAGCAGGGGGACAGGGGGTGGTGGTGGCTACACCTTC. It encodes CATSRGTGGGGGYTF.

The V gene is TRBV30, the J gene TRBJ1-1, with D possibly TRBD1 on 6 matching bases. Deletions cut 0 bases from V and 1 base from J, with 12 bases between. The CDR3 loop spans 15 amino acids. Germline V gene lookup returns CDR1 GTSNPN and CDR2 SVGIG (reference sequence). CDR3 sequence: CAWSVRGRGNTEAFF. CDR3 coding DNA: TGTGCCTGGAGTGTGCGGGGGCGGGGGAACACTGAAGCTTTCTTT.

The genes are TRBV5-1 and TRBJ2-1, with D perhaps matching TRBD2 (6 bases). Germline lookup yields CDR1 SGHRS and CDR2 YFSETQ. The V end lost 2 bases, the J end lost 2 bases, and 14 bases lay between the germline ends. CDR3 length: 16 amino acids. The CDR3 loop is CASSLGFSGTYNEQFF. In DNA form, the CDR3 reads TGCGCCAGCAGCTTAGGATTTAGCGGCACCTACAATGAGCAGTTCTTC.

This chain connects TRBV7-2 to TRBJ2-7, with 7 bases fitting TRBD2. Germline V gene data show CDR1 as SGHTA and CDR2 as FQGNSA. Losses at the gene ends were 6 bases for V and 0 bases for J; bases not matched to a gene: 8. The CDR3 covers 15 residues. CDR3 in DNA: TGTGCCAGCAGTCTGGGCGGGAGCCGCTCCTACGAGCAGTACTTC. It encodes CASSLGGSRSYEQYF.

The chain carries TRBV29-1 and TRBJ2-1, with 13 bases that match TRBD2. The CDR3 has 17 amino acids. Germline CDR1 is SQVTM and CDR2 is ANQGSEA. The V gene end was trimmed by 7 bases and the J gene end by 0 bases; junction bases not matched to a gene: 9. CDR3 residues: CSAGTSGATFSYNEQFF. CDR3 DNA sequence: TGCAGCGCAGGGACTAGCGGGGCTACTTTCTCCTACAATGAGCAGTTCTTC.

The gene calls are TRBV29-1 and TRBJ1-4; D is unclear. This CDR3 has 12 residues. Trimming shortened V by 4 bases and J by 5 bases, and 8 bases separated the two germline ends. CDR1 and CDR2 (germline): SQVTM, ANQGSEA. The CDR3 here is CSVGNFNEKLFF. In DNA form, the CDR3 reads TGCAGCGTTGGGAACTTCAATGAAAAACTGTTTTTT.